Here is one T cell receptor beta chain with its context. The data are from a study of early T cells in non-severe SARS-CoV-2 infection. One entry per CDR3 protein, called by TCRdb with MiXCR from the 5' RACE reads. The sample holds approximately 58,000 distinct CDR3 sequences, around 12% seen once. CDR3 length: 13 amino acids. Trimming removed 3 bases from V and 1 base from J, with 6 bases in between. Germline V gene data show CDR1 as KGHSH and CDR2 as LQKENI. The source is an adult who was a healthcare worker with PCR-confirmed SARS-CoV-2 infection or an uninfected control (not recorded which). This specimen was whole blood, taken at baseline. The rearrangement links TRBV18 to TRBJ1-2; D is unresolved. For the CDR3, the DNA is TGTGCCAGCTCACCCACAGATAACTATGGCTACACCTTC. Amino acids: CASSPTDNYGYTF.